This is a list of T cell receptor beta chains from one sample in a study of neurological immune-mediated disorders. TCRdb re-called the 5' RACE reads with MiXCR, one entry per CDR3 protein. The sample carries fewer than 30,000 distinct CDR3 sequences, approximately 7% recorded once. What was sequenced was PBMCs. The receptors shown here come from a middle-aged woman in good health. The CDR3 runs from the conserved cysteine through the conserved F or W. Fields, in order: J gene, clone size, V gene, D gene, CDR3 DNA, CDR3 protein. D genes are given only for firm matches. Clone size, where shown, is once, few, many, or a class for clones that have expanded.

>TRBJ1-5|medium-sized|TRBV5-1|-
TGCGCCAGCAGCTTGGGGGTAGGGGGCAATCAGCCCCAGCATTTT
CASSLGVGGNQPQHF
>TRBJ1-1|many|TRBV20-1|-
TGCAGTGCCATGCTATATGGGAACACTGAAGCTTTCTTT
CSAMLYGNTEAFF
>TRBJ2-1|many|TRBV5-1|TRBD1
TGCGCCAGCAGCTTGGTTCGCGACAGGGTCGATGAGCAGTTCTTC
CASSLVRDRVDEQFF
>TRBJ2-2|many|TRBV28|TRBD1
TGTGCCAGCAGCCGTCGGACAGGGGGCGCGCAGGGGTTCTCCGGGGAGCTGTTTTTT
CASSRRTGGAQGFSGELFF
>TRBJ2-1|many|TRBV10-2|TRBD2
TGCGCCAGCAGTGACTATAGGACTAGCGGGGGGGAGCGCAGCAATGAGCAGTTCTTC
CASSDYRTSGGERSNEQFF
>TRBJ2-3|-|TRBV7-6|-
TGTGCCAGCAGCCCGGCCCGTTGCACAGATACGCAGTATTTT
CASSPARCTDTQYF
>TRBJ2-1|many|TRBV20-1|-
TGCAGTGCTAGAGATCTCTCTAGCGCATCCTACAATGAGCAGTTCTTC
CSARDLSSASYNEQFF
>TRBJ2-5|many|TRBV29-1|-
TGCAGCGTTGGACATCCGGAGACCCAGTACTTC
CSVGHPETQYF
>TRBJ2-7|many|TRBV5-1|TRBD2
TGCGCCAGCAGCTTGGGGGGCCTAGCGGGAGAGTCCTACGAGCAGTACTTC
CASSLGGLAGESYEQYF
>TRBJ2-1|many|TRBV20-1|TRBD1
TGCAGTGCTGCACCCCGGGACAGCGAGCAGTTCTTC
CSAAPRDSEQFF
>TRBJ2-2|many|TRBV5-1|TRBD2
TGCGCCAGCACCCCCCGAGTGACCGGGAGGGCCGACACCGGGGAGCTGTTTTTT
CASTPRVTGRADTGELFF
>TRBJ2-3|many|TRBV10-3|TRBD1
TGTGCCATCAGTGAGCAAAACAGGGGGCTGGGAGATACGCAGTATTTT
CAISEQNRGLGDTQYF